This TCR beta chain was sequenced during a study of CD8 T cell repertoires and HIV-1 epitope variants. Study summary: Twenty-five autologous and known Gag and Nef epitope variant peptides each stimulated T cells separately. Tested: three Gag epitope families, Nef HW9 and YT9.

As for this clone: Antigen: not known.

TCRdb's table, derived via immunoSEQ multiplex PCR, lists solely in-frame clones and lacks some. Here the sample spans several thousand clones, 64% being singletons. Trimming at V came to 6 bases and at J to 0 bases, leaving 18 bases not matched to a gene. The CDR3 is 19 residues long. Germline CDR1 MDHEN, CDR2 SYDVKM. The sequence came from a male donor with HIV. The sequencing sample was made of cultured CD8+ T cells derived from PBMCs. This sequence joins TRBV28 and TRBJ2-3; 7 bases align to TRBD1. The CDR3 DNA follows: TGTGCCAGCAGCTCAATTCTACAGGGGACCCCAACTAGCACAGATACGCAGTATTTT. Amino acids: CASSSILQGTPTSTDTQYF.